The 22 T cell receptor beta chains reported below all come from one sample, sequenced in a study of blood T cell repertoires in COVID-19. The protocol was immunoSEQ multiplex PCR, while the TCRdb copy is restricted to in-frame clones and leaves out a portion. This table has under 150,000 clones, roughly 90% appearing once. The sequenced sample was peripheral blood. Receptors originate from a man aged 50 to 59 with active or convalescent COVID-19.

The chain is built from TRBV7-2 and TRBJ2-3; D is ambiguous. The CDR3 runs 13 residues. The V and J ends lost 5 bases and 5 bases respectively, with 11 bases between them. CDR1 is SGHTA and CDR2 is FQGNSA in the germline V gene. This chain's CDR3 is CASSPNYGDTQYF. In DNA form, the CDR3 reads TGTGCCAGCAGCCCTAATTATGGAGATACGCAGTATTTT.

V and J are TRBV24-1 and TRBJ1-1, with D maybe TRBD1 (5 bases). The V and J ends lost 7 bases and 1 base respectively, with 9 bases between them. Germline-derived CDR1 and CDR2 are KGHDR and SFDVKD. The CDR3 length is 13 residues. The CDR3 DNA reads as TGTGCCACCAGCAACAGGAGGAACACTGAAGCTTTCTTT. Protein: CATSNRRNTEAFF.

For the CDR3, the DNA is TGTGCCAGCAGTAGAACAGGGGGCACTTACAATGAGCAGTTCTTC. Translating gives CASSRTGGTYNEQFF. The V call is TRBV6-5, the J call TRBJ2-1, with TRBD1 identical over 9 bases. V was clipped by 5 bases and J by 4 bases; unmatched bases: 6. The CDR3 extends over 15 amino acids. Germline assignment: CDR1 MNHEY and CDR2 SVGAGI.

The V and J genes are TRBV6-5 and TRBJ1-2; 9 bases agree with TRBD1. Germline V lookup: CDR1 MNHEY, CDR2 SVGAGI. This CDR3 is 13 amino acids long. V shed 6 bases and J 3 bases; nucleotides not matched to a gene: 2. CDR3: CASRTGGHYGYTF. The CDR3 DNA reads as TGTGCCAGCAGGACAGGGGGGCACTATGGCTACACCTTC.

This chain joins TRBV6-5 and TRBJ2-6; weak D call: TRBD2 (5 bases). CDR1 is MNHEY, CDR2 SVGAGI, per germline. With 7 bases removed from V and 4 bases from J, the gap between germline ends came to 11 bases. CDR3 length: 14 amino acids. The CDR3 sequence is CASKTRAGANVLTF. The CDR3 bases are TGTGCCAGCAAAACTAGAGCCGGGGCCAACGTCCTGACTTTC.

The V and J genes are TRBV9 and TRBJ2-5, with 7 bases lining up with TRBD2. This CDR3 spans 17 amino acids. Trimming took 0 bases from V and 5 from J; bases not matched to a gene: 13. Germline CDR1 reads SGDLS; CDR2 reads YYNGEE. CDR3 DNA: TGTGCCAGCAGCGTAGCGCGGGCCAGCGGGGAGGGGGAGACCCAGTACTTC. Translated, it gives CASSVARASGEGETQYF.

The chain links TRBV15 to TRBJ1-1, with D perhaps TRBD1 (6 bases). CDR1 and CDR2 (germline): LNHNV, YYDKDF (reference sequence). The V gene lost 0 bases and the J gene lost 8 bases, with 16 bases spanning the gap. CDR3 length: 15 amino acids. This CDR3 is CATSRDLSRGTEAFF. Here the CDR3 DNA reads TGTGCCACCAGCAGAGATCTCAGCAGGGGAACCGAAGCTTTCTTT. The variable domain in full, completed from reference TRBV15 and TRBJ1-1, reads DAMVIQNPRYQVTQFGKPVTLSCSQTLNHNVMYWYQQKSSQAPKLLFHYYDKDFNNEADTPDNFQSRRPNTSFCFLDIRSPGLGDTAMYLCATSRDLSRGTEAFFGQGTRLTVV.

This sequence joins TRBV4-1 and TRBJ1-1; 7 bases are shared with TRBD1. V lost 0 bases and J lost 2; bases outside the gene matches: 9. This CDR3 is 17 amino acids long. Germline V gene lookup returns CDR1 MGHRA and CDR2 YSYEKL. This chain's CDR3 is CASSQEKGQSSNTEAFF. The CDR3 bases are TGCGCCAGCAGCCAAGAAAAGGGACAGTCGAGTAACACTGAAGCTTTCTTT.

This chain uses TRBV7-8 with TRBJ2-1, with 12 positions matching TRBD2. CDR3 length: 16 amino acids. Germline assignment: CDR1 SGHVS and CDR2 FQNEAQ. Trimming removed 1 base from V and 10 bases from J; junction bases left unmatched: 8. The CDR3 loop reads CASSLVGLAGGNEQFF. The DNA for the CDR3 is TGTGCCAGCAGCTTAGTTGGCCTAGCGGGGGGGAACGAGCAGTTCTTC.

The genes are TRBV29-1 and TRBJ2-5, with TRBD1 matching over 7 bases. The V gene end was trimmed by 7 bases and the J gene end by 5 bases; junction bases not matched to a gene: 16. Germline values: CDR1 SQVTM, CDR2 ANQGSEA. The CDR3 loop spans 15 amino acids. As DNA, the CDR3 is TGCAGCGCCCGAAGGGCAGGGGGTGTTCTGGAGACCCAGTACTTC. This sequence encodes CSARRAGGVLETQYF.

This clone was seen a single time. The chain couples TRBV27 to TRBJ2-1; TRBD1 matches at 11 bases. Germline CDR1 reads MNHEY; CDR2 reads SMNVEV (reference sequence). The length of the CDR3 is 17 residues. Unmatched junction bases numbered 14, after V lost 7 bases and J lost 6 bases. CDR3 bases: TGTGCCAGCACCGGTTTAGGGACAGGGGGACCGGGCAATGAGCAGTTCTTC. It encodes CASTGLGTGGPGNEQFF.

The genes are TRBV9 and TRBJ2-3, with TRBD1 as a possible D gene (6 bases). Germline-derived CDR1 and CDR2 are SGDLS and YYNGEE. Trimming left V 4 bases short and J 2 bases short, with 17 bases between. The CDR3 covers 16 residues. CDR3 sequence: CASSSRQDPSTDTQYF. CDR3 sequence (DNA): TGTGCCAGCAGCTCGAGACAGGACCCTTCCACAGATACGCAGTATTTT.

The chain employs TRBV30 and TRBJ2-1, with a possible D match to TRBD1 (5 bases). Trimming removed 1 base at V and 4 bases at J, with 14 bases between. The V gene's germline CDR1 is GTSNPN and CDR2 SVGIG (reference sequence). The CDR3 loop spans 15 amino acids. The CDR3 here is CAWSGQPLGYNEQFF. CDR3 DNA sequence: TGTGCCTGGAGTGGACAGCCCCTGGGGTACAATGAGCAGTTCTTC.

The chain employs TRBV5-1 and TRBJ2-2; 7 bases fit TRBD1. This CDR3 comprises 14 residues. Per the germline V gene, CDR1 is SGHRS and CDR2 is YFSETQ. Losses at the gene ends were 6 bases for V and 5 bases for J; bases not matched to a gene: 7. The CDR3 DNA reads TGCGCCAGCACGAGGGGACAGTTAACCGGGGAGCTGTTTTTT. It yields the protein CASTRGQLTGELFF. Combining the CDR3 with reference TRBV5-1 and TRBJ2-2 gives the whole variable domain KAGVTQTPRYLIKTRGQQVTLSCSPISGHRSVSWYQQTPGQGLQFLFEYFSETQRNKGNFPGRFSGRQFSNSRSEMNVSTLELGDSALYLCASTRGQLTGELFFGEGSRLTVL.

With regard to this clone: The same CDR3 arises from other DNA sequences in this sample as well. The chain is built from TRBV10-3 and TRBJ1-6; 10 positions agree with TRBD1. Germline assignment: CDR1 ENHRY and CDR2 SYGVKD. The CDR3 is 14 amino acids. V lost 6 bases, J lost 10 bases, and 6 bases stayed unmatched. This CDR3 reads CAISEGQGESPLHF. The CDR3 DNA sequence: TGTGCCATCAGCGAAGGACAGGGGGAATCACCCCTCCACTTT.

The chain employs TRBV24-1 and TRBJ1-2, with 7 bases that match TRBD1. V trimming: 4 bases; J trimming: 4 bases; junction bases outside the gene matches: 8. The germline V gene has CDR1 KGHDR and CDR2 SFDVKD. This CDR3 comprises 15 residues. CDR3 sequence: CATSDDRDFAYGYTF. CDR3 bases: TGTGCCACCAGTGACGACAGGGATTTTGCCTATGGCTACACCTTC.

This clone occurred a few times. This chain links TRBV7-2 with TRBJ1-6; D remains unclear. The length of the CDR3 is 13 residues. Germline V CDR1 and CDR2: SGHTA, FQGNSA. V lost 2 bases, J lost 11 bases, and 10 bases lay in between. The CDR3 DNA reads TGTGCCAGCAGCTTATCCGCGAGGGCACCCCTCCACTTT. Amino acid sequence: CASSLSARAPLHF.

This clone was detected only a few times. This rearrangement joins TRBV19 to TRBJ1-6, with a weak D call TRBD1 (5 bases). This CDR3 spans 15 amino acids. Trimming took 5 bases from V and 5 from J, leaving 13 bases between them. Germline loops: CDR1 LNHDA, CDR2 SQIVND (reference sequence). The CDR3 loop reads CASSPRGGDNSPLHF. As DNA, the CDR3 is TGTGCCAGTAGTCCCCGTGGGGGGGATAATTCACCCCTCCACTTT. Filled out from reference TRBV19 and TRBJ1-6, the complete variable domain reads DGGITQSPKYLFRKEGQNVTLSCEQNLNHDAMYWYRQDPGQGLRLIYYSQIVNDFQKGDIAEGYSVSREKKESFPLTVTSAQKNPTAFYLCASSPRGGDNSPLHFGNGTRLTVT.

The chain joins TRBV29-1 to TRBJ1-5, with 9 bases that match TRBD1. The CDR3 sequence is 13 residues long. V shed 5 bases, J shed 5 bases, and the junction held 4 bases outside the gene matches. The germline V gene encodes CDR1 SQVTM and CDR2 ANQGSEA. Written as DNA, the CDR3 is TGCAGCGTTACGCGGACAGGGGATCAGCCCCAGCATTTT. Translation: CSVTRTGDQPQHF.

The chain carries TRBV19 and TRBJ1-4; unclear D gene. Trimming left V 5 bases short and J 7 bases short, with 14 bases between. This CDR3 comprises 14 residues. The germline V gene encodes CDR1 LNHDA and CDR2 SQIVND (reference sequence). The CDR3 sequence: CASSSPSYSEKLFF. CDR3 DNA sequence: TGTGCCAGTAGTTCCCCGAGCTATAGTGAAAAACTGTTTTTT.

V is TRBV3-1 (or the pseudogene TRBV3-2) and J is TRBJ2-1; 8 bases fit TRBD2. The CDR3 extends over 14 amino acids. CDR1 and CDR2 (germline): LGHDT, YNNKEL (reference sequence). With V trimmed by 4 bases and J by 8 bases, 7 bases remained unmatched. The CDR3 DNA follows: TGTGCCAGCAGCCCCCCGCGGGGGGCTTATGAGCAGTTCTTC. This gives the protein CASSPPRGAYEQFF.

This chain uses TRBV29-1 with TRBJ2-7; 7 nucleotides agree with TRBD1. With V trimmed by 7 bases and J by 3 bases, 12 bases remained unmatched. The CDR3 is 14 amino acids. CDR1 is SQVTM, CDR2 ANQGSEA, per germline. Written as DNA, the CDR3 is TGCAGCGCCCTAAGGGGGACAGCCAACTACGAGCAGTACTTC. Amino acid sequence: CSALRGTANYEQYF.